These 16 T cell receptor beta chains share one sample of origin, sequenced in a study of control samples from healthy donors and cancer patients. Measured with immunoSEQ multiplex PCR; TCRdb has only the in-frame clones, and not every one. This sample carries more than 60,000 clones, approximately 88% of them seen once, and the ten largest clones take about 9.5%. Input material: PBMCs. These receptors were taken from a woman aged 45-59 years with colorectal cancer.

This clone was counted only a few times. The rearrangement joins TRBV7-3 to TRBJ2-3; 7 positions agree with TRBD1. CDR3 length equals 16 residues. Germline assignment: CDR1 SGHTA and CDR2 FQGTGA. V dropped 6 bases and J dropped 5; count of bases not matched to a gene: 14. CDR3 sequence reads: CASSILTGMNGDTQYF. The CDR3, as DNA: TGTGCCAGCAGTATACTGACAGGGATGAACGGAGATACGCAGTATTTT.

CDR3: CASIFNPMNTEAFF. The CDR3 DNA is TGTGCCAGCATCTTTAACCCCATGAACACTGAAGCTTTCTTT. The chain employs TRBV2 and TRBJ1-1, with unresolved D. V was cut by 7 bases and J by 0 bases, with 12 bases left in between. This CDR3 has 14 amino acids. CDR1 and CDR2 (germline): SNHLY, FYNNEI.

The rearrangement joins TRBV9 to TRBJ2-5; no clear D. V dropped 5 bases and J dropped 5 bases, with 10 bases sitting between them. In germline, CDR1 is SGDLS, CDR2 YYNGEE. The length of the CDR3 is 12 residues. CDR3 residues: CASRSSGETQYF. The CDR3 DNA is TGTGCCAGCAGATCGTCCGGGGAGACCCAGTACTTC.

J is TRBJ2-6 and V is TRBV5-6; tentatively, D is TRBD1 (5 bases). The germline V gene encodes CDR1 SGHDT and CDR2 YYEEEE. The CDR3 is 15 amino acids. With 1 base removed from V and 1 base from J, the gap between germline ends came to 6 bases. CDR3 region: CASSLRGSGANVLTF. The CDR3 DNA is TGTGCCAGCAGCTTGAGGGGATCTGGGGCCAACGTCCTGACTTTC.

This clone was counted once. V is TRBV6-2 or TRBV6-3 and J is TRBJ2-1; a weak D match, TRBD2 (5 bases). There are 15 residues in the CDR3. The germline gives CDR1 MNHEY, CDR2 SVGEGT. V was trimmed by 5 bases and J by 4 bases, leaving 15 bases between them. Here the CDR3 DNA reads TGTGCCAGCAGTCACGATAGACTATTTTACAATGAGCAGTTCTTC. Protein product: CASSHDRLFYNEQFF.

This chain connects TRBV27 to TRBJ2-3; 9 bases fit TRBD1. The CDR3 runs to 16 residues. Unmatched junction bases numbered 7, after V lost 3 bases and J lost 3 bases. The germline V gene encodes CDR1 MNHEY and CDR2 SMNVEV (reference sequence). The CDR3 nucleotides are TGTGCCAGCAGTTTTAGGGGACAGGGACTAACAGATACGCAGTATTTT. This gives the protein CASSFRGQGLTDTQYF.

V and J are TRBV30 and TRBJ2-3, with D maybe TRBD2 (6 bases). V lost 0 bases to trimming and J lost 5 bases, with 12 bases between them. Germline assignment: CDR1 GTSNPN and CDR2 SVGIG (reference sequence). The CDR3 has 14 amino acids. CDR3 region: CAWSVRGAGDTQYF. The CDR3 region has the DNA TGTGCCTGGAGTGTACGCGGGGCAGGAGATACGCAGTATTTT.

CDR3 in amino acids: CAWSGPTVNLYGYTF. Written as DNA, the CDR3 is TGTGCCTGGAGTGGACCGACAGTGAACCTCTATGGCTACACCTTC. The genes are TRBV30 and TRBJ1-2; possibly TRBD1 for D (5 bases). The CDR3 has 15 amino acids. Germline V lookup: CDR1 GTSNPN, CDR2 SVGIG (reference sequence). V lost 1 base, J lost 4 bases, and 16 bases lay in between.

V usage is TRBV7-9 and J usage is TRBJ2-1; D gene unclear. In germline, CDR1 is SEHNR, CDR2 FQNEAQ (reference sequence). Between the trimmed V and J ends, which lost 0 bases and 14 bases, there was a span of 11 bases. The length of the CDR3 is 12 residues. Here the CDR3 reads CASSLAIGKKFF. In DNA form, the CDR3 reads TGTGCCAGCAGCTTAGCGATTGGGAAGAAGTTCTTC.

The chain is built from TRBV28 and TRBJ1-2, with a tentative D call TRBD1 (5 bases). CDR1 MDHEN and CDR2 SYDVKM come from the germline V gene. The CDR3 sequence is 14 residues long. The V end lost 10 bases, the J end lost 7 bases, and 22 bases lay between the germline ends. The CDR3 region is CAIPRGGSGTGYTF. In nucleotides, the CDR3 is TGTGCCATACCTCGGGGAGGTTCGGGGACTGGCTACACCTTC.

The V call is TRBV5-1, the J call TRBJ1-4; 8 positions agree with TRBD1. The V gene end was trimmed by 4 bases and the J gene end by 6 bases; junction bases not matched to a gene: 20. The CDR3 is 19 amino acids. Germline V gene sequence: CDR1 SGHRS, CDR2 YFSETQ. Here the CDR3 reads CASSPQSQGAQGFDEKLFF. CDR3 DNA: TGCGCCAGCAGCCCTCAATCCCAGGGGGCGCAGGGGTTTGATGAAAAACTGTTTTTT.

The rearrangement uses TRBV2 and TRBJ1-5, with TRBD1 as a possible D gene (5 bases). The CDR3 totals 15 residues. The V end was cut by 3 bases, the J end by 1 base, with 10 bases between. Germline CDR1 reads SNHLY; CDR2 reads FYNNEI. The DNA of the CDR3 is TGTGCCAGCAGTGAGTGGCAGGGAAGCAATCAGCCCCAGCATTTT. This codes for CASSEWQGSNQPQHF.

The chain joins TRBV5-6 to TRBJ2-2, with D perhaps assigned TRBD1 or TRBD2 (5 bases each). V lost 0 bases and J lost 1, with 7 bases in between. Germline V gene sequence: CDR1 SGHDT, CDR2 YYEEEE. The CDR3 covers 15 residues. CDR3 coding DNA: TGTGCCAGCAGCTTGGGGGACCGGAACACCGGGGAGCTGTTTTTT. It specifies CASSLGDRNTGELFF.

The chain joins TRBV24-1 to TRBJ1-1; 8 bases line up with TRBD1. CDR1 KGHDR and CDR2 SFDVKD come from the germline V gene. With V trimmed by 2 bases and J by 6 bases, 7 bases remained unmatched. CDR3 length: 15 residues. The CDR3 DNA follows: TGTGCCACCAGTGATTCGCAGGGGGCGGCGGCTGAAGCTTTCTTT. Translating gives CATSDSQGAAAEAFF.

This chain uses TRBV20-1 with TRBJ2-1; D not resolved. The V gene's germline CDR1 is DFQATT and CDR2 SNEGSKA (reference sequence). Between the trimmed V and J ends, which lost 6 bases and 4 bases, there was a span of 7 bases. The CDR3 totals 11 residues. Written as DNA, the CDR3 is TGCAGTGCAGCCCCATACAATGAGCAGTTCTTC. It codes for CSAAPYNEQFF.

The chain is built from TRBV5-1 and TRBJ2-4, with D perhaps matching TRBD1 or TRBD2 (5 bases each). Trimming stripped 4 bases from V and 3 bases from J, with 14 bases between. Looked up from germline, CDR1 is SGHRS and CDR2 is YFSETQ. CDR3 length: 15 amino acids. In DNA, the CDR3 is TGCGCCAGCAGCCCAACCCAGGGAGTCAAAAACATTCAGTACTTC. It codes for CASSPTQGVKNIQYF.